The TCR beta chain described here comes from a study of identical twins. Regarding the study as a whole: An excess of low generation probability was shown by twin-shared out-of-frame alpha sequences. Beta out-of-frame sequences displayed a weaker excess of sharing between twins.

Germline V gene lookup returns CDR1 SGHRS and CDR2 YFSETQ. This CDR3 is 17 amino acids long. About this clonotype itself: The antigen remains unidentified.

TCRdb itself ran the 5' RACE reads through MiXCR, one entry per CDR3 protein. The sample has roughly 1,500,000 distinct CDR3 sequences, 25% to 35% seen once; the top ten hold about 0.25%. The TCR comes from a newborn girl in good health. Source material: cord blood. The chain uses TRBV5-1 and TRBJ2-1; possible D gene TRBD2, 5 bases. The end of the DNA aligns better with TRBJ2-7, so the J call may be wrong. The CDR3 DNA reads as TGCGCCAGCAGCCCAACGTGGACTGGAGCGACTTACAATGAGCAGTACTTC. It translates to CASSPTWTGATYNEQYF.